This T cell receptor (beta chain) was identified during a study of T cell responses to AZD1222 COVID-19 vaccine. Germline CDR1 MNHEY, CDR2 SVGAGI. The junction had 5 bases not matched to a gene; V was cut back by 5 bases and J by 14 bases. The CDR3 length is 12 residues. Study-level results: Unmutated variant regions are reportedly the target of nearly half of TCRs that are spike-specific.

Comment on this clone: Its cognate antigen is unknown.

Second doses were pooled across both intervals (about 4 or about 12 weeks). The table came from immunoSEQ multiplex PCR; TCRdb's copy has only in-frame clones and leaves some out. The sample includes roughly 110,000 clones, about nine tenths of them seen just once. This chain joins TRBV6-5 and TRBJ2-1; 11 nucleotides agree with TRBD2. This TCR was recovered from an adult who received the AZD1222 COVID-19 vaccine. Sample: peripheral blood, taken 28 days after the second AZD1222 dose. The CDR3 loop reads CASSIAGGPEFF. The CDR3 DNA reads TGTGCCAGCAGTATAGCGGGGGGGCCGGAGTTCTTC.